This entry is about one T cell receptor (beta chain). The data belong to a study of T cell responses to AZD1222 COVID-19 vaccine. Generated by immunoSEQ multiplex PCR, the TCRdb table keeps only in-frame clones and is missing some. The sample gives over 140,000 clones, roughly 92% of which show up once; more than 4.5% is in the top ten. The sample here was peripheral blood, taken on day 0 of AZD1222 vaccination. The source is an adult in good health.

The CDR3 sequence: CASREAGPARNTIYF. In DNA form, the CDR3 reads TGTGCCAGCCGCGAGGCAGGACCTGCGCGCAACACCATATATTTT. The V gene is TRBV19, the J gene TRBJ1-3; D gene ambiguous. V was shortened by 9 bases and J by 7 bases, with 22 bases between the two germline ends. Germline V lookup: CDR1 LNHDA, CDR2 SQIVND (reference sequence). The CDR3 has 15 residues.